This T cell receptor beta chain was obtained from a study of cytomegalovirus exposure and HLA in healthy donors (dated by TCRdb to 2016 to 2017). Background on the whole study: An earlier analysis of roughly 630 of the donors reported about 250 Gb of sequence data and roughly 100 million unique TCR beta sequences from 190 million or so T cells. Approximately 310 gigabases of sequencing data and roughly 90 million unique TCR sequences were included in an early release covering around 600 HLA-typed donors. Of the 350 to 400 genotyped donors, 65% to 90% fell in the genetic ancestry cluster associated with self-reported Caucasian donors. The study was designed to test whether signatures of past pathogen exposure could be identified by cataloging public T cell receptors. Using immunosequencing, the study profiled T cell repertoires from some 670 subjects and related those repertoires to cytomegalovirus serostatus. A separate validation cohort of roughly 120 different subjects was used in addition to the roughly 670-subject first cohort. The study combined high-throughput TCR immunosequencing, statistical association of individual TCRs with disease status, and machine learning to predict cytomegalovirus infection status. A later analysis re-analyzed previously published TCR beta repertoires from 666 donors and added high-resolution HLA genotyping to study TCR occurrence patterns. Rather than drawing on any new phenotypic data, the later analysis identified candidate immune exposures from TCR beta sequences and the way those sequences occurred across donors. An earlier analysis of several hundred of the donors applied high-throughput TCR beta sequencing to assess whether each TCR beta V gene segment acted as functional or pseudogenic. Donor age, sex, ethnicity and CMV serostatus were compiled alongside the repertoire data. Genome-wide SNP genotypes for about 55% of the 666 donors were used in a later genetic analysis, which treated that subset as a discovery cohort. Every repertoire in the discovery cohort had been generated on one and the same sequencing platform. Both class I and class II loci were covered by HLA typing, at four-digit resolution. The number of typed donors differed by locus: roughly 620-640 for A, B, C, DRB1 and DQB1; 500 to 550 for DQA1; approximately 610 for DPA1; and about 470 for DPB1. About five DR-DQ haplotypes were treated as single units for association and clustering because of strong linkage in the cohort. Across 398 genotyped donors of the cohort, an average of about 240,000 unique TCR beta nucleotide sequences per donor were sequenced, and roughly 20% of those sequences were non-productive. Paper-wide results and their limitations: According to a later genetic analysis, donors in an Asian-associated ancestry cluster had fewer N-insertions in productive TCRs than the approximately 650-donor mean. A further reported finding was that TCR beta sequences accurately predicted the HLA-A and HLA-B alleles for most subjects in the first cohort. In an earlier analysis of fewer than 700 of the donors, most TCR beta V segments appeared in productive rearrangements about 87% or about 30% of the time, broadly matching IMGT annotations. Because counts were too low, 15 or so rarely observed V segments, including chromosome 9 orphons, were excluded from the earlier analysis of 500 to 700 of the donors. The presence/absence analyses assumed that sequencing depth was roughly uniform across donors, and that assumption may not be true. Across donors, most TCR sequences were observed very rarely, whereas some public TCRs were present in many individuals. The only immune exposure information available for the cohort was CMV serostatus. In vitro tests confirmed that a few of the cytomegalovirus-associated TCR beta chains recognize cytomegalovirus antigens. At a false discovery rate of 0.05, a later analysis linked 15,000 to 20,000 TCR beta sequences to specific HLA alleles. An association between a missense DCLRE1C variant and V-gene and J-gene trimming of TCR beta chains was found in a later genetic analysis and replicated in an independent cohort. The 87-base-pair reads could not distinguish some IMGT-functional V segments, including TRBV6-2 and TRBV6-3, so those segments were excluded. The study listed approximately 160 TCR beta chains as associated with cytomegalovirus. When HLA alleles, especially DR and DQ, strongly co-occurred, attributing TCR associations to individual alleles was difficult. According to the authors, the approach could potentially be generalized to other disease states and immunological phenotypes. According to a later analysis, TCR association rates differed among HLA loci, with DRB1 alleles showing the most associated TCRs and HLA-C alleles showing the fewest. In a later analysis, HLA-associated TCR beta chains showed more clonal expansion and lower generation probabilities than non-associated chains that were equally common. The cohort was sequenced for TCR beta chains only, and without alpha or paired-chain data the features that could be detected were limited. Cytomegalovirus status was reported to be diagnosed by the classifier with high specificity and sensitivity in both the original and validation cohorts. Most CMV-associated TCR beta chains appeared to be HLA-restricted in a later analysis, and the HLA associations seemed to be driven largely by CMV exposure. Linkage disequilibrium might explain the correlated functional status among segregating V segments, but an unknown experimental factor could not be excluded. According to a later analysis, parvovirus B19, influenza, CMV and Epstein-Barr virus appeared linked to several top co-occurrence clusters. A cluster of highly shared sequence variants was judged likely to represent a technical artifact of the sequencing pipeline. Because HLA typing was missing for some donors at each locus, association tests included only the typed subset.

In total, around 600 healthy bone marrow donors made up the cohort. All cohort members were sampled while nominally healthy, although unrecorded immune exposures were likely present. The donor was CMV seronegative and belonged to the group of 352 seronegative cohort members. Each donor provided a peripheral blood sample, and peripheral blood mononuclear cells were used for TCR beta sequencing. The Qiagen DNeasy Blood Extraction Kit was used to extract genomic DNA from the blood cell samples. The library was built by means of the immunoSEQ multiplex PCR assay. A mixture of 60 forward primers for TCR Vbeta segments and 13 reverse primers for TCR Jbeta segments was used in the multiplex PCR. A multiplex PCR assay on genomic DNA amplified the CDR3 region of rearranged TCR beta genes. Amplified TCR beta libraries were sequenced as 87-base-pair reads on the Illumina HiSeq System. The original pipeline was this. In a later analysis, roughly 80 million unique TCR beta chains were counted across the 500 to 700 repertoires, and approximately 11 million of these chains were shared by at least two donors. Raw reads were error-corrected and collapsed into unique sequences with a nearest-neighbor algorithm that merged closely related sequences to remove PCR and sequencing errors. V, D and J gene segments were assigned by aligning CDR3 sequences to IMGT reference sequences. Each retained sequence needed at least a six-nucleotide match to both a V gene segment and a J gene segment. Rearrangements were classified as productive when the CDR3 lacked stop codons and remained in frame with V and J, and all other rearrangements were classified as non-productive. CDR3 was defined according to IMGT convention as the region running from the second conserved V-encoded cysteine to the conserved J-encoded phenylalanine. Sequences without an unambiguous match to a single V gene segment were excluded from the earlier analysis of a few hundred of the donors. An earlier analysis of some 610 of the donors called V segments functional above 56.7% productive rearrangements and segregating when the between-donor standard deviation exceeded 5%. A statistical classification framework was built for diagnosing cytomegalovirus status from the catalog of TCR beta chain sequences. In a later analysis, V and J genes were assigned by comparing TCR nucleotide sequences against IMGT/GENE-DB human TR gene sequences. A later analysis assigned CDR3 sequences and most-parsimonious VDJ recombination scenarios with the TCRdist pipeline. In a later analysis, each TCR beta chain was defined by its CDR3 amino acid sequence together with its V-gene family, and reads lacking a unique V-gene family were excluded. To address suspected cross-contamination and a sequencing artifact, a later analysis removed 592 highly shared, low-generation-probability nucleotide sequences. In a later analysis, a clonal expansion index was calculated for each public chain from normalized within-repertoire ranks of inferred template counts. In a later analysis, generation probabilities were computed using a VDJ recombination model fitted to out-of-frame rearrangements, and the results were checked against IGoR. Hypergeometric tests were used in a later analysis to score TCR-TCR, TCR-HLA and TCR-CMV co-occurrence, with a repertoire-size bias correction applied to the TCR pairs. False discovery rates were estimated in a later analysis by permuting HLA or CMV assignments 20 times. In a later analysis, co-occurring TCRs were grouped using DBSCAN, and TCRdist sequence similarity was added for clustering within HLA-allele-positive subsets. For co-occurrence clustering, repertoires with fewer than 30,000 or more than 120,000 public chains were excluded, along with a handful of repertoires with anomalous nucleotide sharing. TCRdb's version of the immuneACCESS table is confined to in-frame rearrangements and falls short of the full clone set. An unresolved V gene accounts for under half of the shortfall where checked; the remainder is of unknown origin. V, J and clone size were drawn from that table, and D and trimming were deduced from the DNA. The sample table holds about 200,000 clones. 0.74% of the sample comes from the top ten.

With regard to this clone: Its target antigen remains unknown.

CDR1 and CDR2 (MNHNY, SVGAGI) derive from the germline V gene (reference sequence). The germline V and J ends show losses of 8 bases and 8 bases respectively, and no gene match explains 5 bases of the junction. The CDR3 spans 11 residues, from the cysteine through the phenylalanine. Only the CDR3 region is kept as DNA, spanning 33 bases read in frame from base 1. The sequence joins TRBV6-6 to TRBJ2-7, and 8 junctional nucleotides match TRBD1. The sequenced material came from PBMCs. The clonotype originates from a boy aged 10-17 years in good health and CMV-seronegative. The CDR3 region reads CASLTGAQQYF. The DNA sequence is TGTGCCAGCTTGACAGGGGCCCAGCAGTACTTC.